The next 8 T cell receptor beta chains were all read from a single sample in a study of blood T cell repertoires in COVID-19. The protocol was immunoSEQ multiplex PCR, while the TCRdb copy is restricted to in-frame clones and leaves out a portion. The sample contains 110,000 to 150,000 clones, about 80% of which appear only once. The sequencing sample was made of peripheral blood. The source of these receptors is a man between 65 and 85 years old who had recovered from COVID-19.

The chain recombines TRBV7-8 with TRBJ2-7; D is undetermined. Between the trimmed V and J ends, which lost 5 bases and 2 bases, there was a span of 10 bases. The length of the CDR3 is 13 residues. CDR1 is SGHVS, CDR2 FQNEAQ, per germline. The CDR3: CASSTRVPYEQYF. CDR3 bases: TGTGCCAGCAGCACTCGGGTGCCCTACGAGCAGTACTTC.

The chain carries TRBV7-6 and TRBJ2-1, with TRBD2 identical over 13 bases. Germline CDR1 SGHVS, CDR2 FNYEAQ. V lost 5 bases and J lost 1; bases outside the gene matches: 14. This CDR3 is 20 amino acids long. CDR3 sequence (DNA): TGTGCCAGCAGCCGTATGATACGGACTAGCGGGAGAAGGTCCTACAATGAGCAGTTCTTC. Translating gives CASSRMIRTSGRRSYNEQFF.

In the case of this clone: This sample includes further DNA sequences coding for the same CDR3. The rearrangement joins TRBV3-1 (or the pseudogene TRBV3-2) to TRBJ2-7; tentatively, D is TRBD2 (6 bases). V was clipped by 3 bases and J by 3 bases, with 12 bases between them. The CDR3 sequence is 14 residues long. Germline V lookup: CDR1 LGHDT, CDR2 YNNKEL (reference sequence). CDR3 DNA: TGTGCCAGCAGCCAGGCTAGCGTAAGCTACGAGCAGTACTTC. It specifies CASSQASVSYEQYF.

V is TRBV12-3 or TRBV12-4 and J is TRBJ2-4, with D possibly matching TRBD2 (5 bases). Trimming stripped 7 bases from V and 6 bases from J, with 10 bases between. This CDR3 contains 12 residues. CDR3 in amino acids: CASTPGGNIQYF. CDR3 nucleotides: TGTGCCAGCACCCCCGGAGGAAACATTCAGTACTTC.

The chain links TRBV10-2 to TRBJ1-1, with D maybe TRBD1 (6 bases). Germline CDR1 reads WSHSY; CDR2 reads SAAADI. The CDR3 is made up of 14 amino acids. Trimming left V 7 bases short and J 9 bases short, with 21 bases between. For the CDR3, the DNA is TGCGCCAGCAAAAAGGGGGGGCAGAAAAGAAAAGCTTTCTTT. This sequence encodes CASKKGGQKRKAFF.

This chain uses TRBV30 with TRBJ2-2; 9 bases match TRBD2. Germline V CDR1 and CDR2: GTSNPN, SVGIG (reference sequence). The CDR3 loop spans 15 amino acids. J was trimmed by 6 bases and V by 1 base; bases with no gene match: 6. Written as DNA, the CDR3 is TGTGCCTGGAGTGGCGGGAGGGTAGCCGCCGGGGAGCTGTTTTTT. It translates to CAWSGGRVAAGELFF.

The CDR3 region is CASSLHGAYSGANVLTF. CDR3 coding DNA: TGTGCCAGCAGTTTGCACGGTGCTTACTCTGGGGCCAACGTCCTGACTTTC. The chain combines TRBV27 with TRBJ2-6; D is undetermined. Germline V lookup: CDR1 MNHEY, CDR2 SMNVEV (reference sequence). The CDR3 loop spans 17 amino acids. Deletions cut 3 bases from V and 0 bases from J, with 12 bases between.

The chain has TRBV6-2 or TRBV6-3 and TRBJ2-7; a weak D match, TRBD2 (5 bases). CDR3 length: 15 amino acids. CDR1 MNHEY and CDR2 SVGEGT come from the germline V gene. Trimming stripped 2 bases from V and 0 bases from J, with 11 bases between. CDR3 loop: CASSYRTGSSYEQYF. The CDR3 region has the DNA TGTGCCAGCAGTTACAGGACGGGGAGCTCCTACGAGCAGTACTTC.